The rows below give T cell receptor beta chains drawn from one sample of a study of regulatory T cells in long-lasting Graves disease. TCRdb passed the multiplex PCR reads through MiXCR, listing each CDR3 protein once. The sample records 520,000 or so distinct CDR3 sequences, around 12% being singletons. Another study also made use of these data, one on T cells in Graves' hyperthyroidism and ophthalmopathy.

The sample in question was peripheral blood mononuclear cells (PBMCs), obtained at new diagnosis, from a patient treated with antithyroid drugs. These receptors were taken from a woman under 40 with Graves disease. The CDR3 runs from the conserved cysteine through the conserved F or W. Fields, in order: D gene, clone size, V gene, J gene, CDR3 protein, CDR3 DNA. A D gene is named only where the DNA matches it firmly. Some rows mark clone size as missing; the rest say once, few, many or name a class of expanded clone.

d_call: .
clone_size: .
v_call: TRBV11-1
j_call: TRBJ1-2
cdr3_aa: CASSKAPGNYGYTF
cdr3_nt: TGTGCCAGCAGCAAGGCCCCCGGTAACTATGGCTACACCTTC

d_call: TRBD2
clone_size: .
v_call: TRBV20-1
j_call: TRBJ2-1
cdr3_aa: CSARDTLAGDLNEQLF
cdr3_nt: TGCAGTGCTAGAGATACACTAGCGGGAGACCTCAATGAGCAGCTCTTC

d_call: .
clone_size: few
v_call: TRBV9
j_call: TRBJ2-7
cdr3_aa: CASSPGIDSYEQYF
cdr3_nt: TGTGCCAGCAGCCCCGGGATTGACTCCTACGAGCAGTACTTC

d_call: TRBD2
clone_size: .
v_call: TRBV3-1
j_call: TRBJ2-1
cdr3_aa: CASSQDGLAGVSYNEQFF
cdr3_nt: TGTGCCAGCAGCCAAGATGGGCTAGCGGGAGTATCCTACAATGAGCAGTTCTTC

d_call: TRBD2
clone_size: few
v_call: TRBV12-3/TRBV12-4
j_call: TRBJ2-3
cdr3_aa: CASISGRTFEDTQYF
cdr3_nt: TGTGCCAGTATTAGCGGGAGGACCTTTGAAGATACGCAGTATTTT

d_call: .
clone_size: many
v_call: TRBV27
j_call: TRBJ2-7
cdr3_aa: CASKPGIGYAYEQYF
cdr3_nt: TGTGCCAGCAAACCGGGGATAGGTTACGCCTACGAGCAGTACTTC

d_call: .
clone_size: many
v_call: TRBV7-3
j_call: TRBJ2-3
cdr3_aa: CASSLTGSADTQYF
cdr3_nt: TGTGCCAGCAGCTTAACCGGGAGTGCAGATACGCAGTATTTT

d_call: .
clone_size: few
v_call: TRBV5-1
j_call: TRBJ2-1
cdr3_aa: CASSLENDESEQFF
cdr3_nt: TGCGCCAGCAGCTTGGAAAATGACGAGAGTGAGCAGTTCTTC

d_call: .
clone_size: many
v_call: TRBV12-3/TRBV12-4
j_call: TRBJ1-2
cdr3_aa: CASSSSGRLNYGYTF
cdr3_nt: TGTGCCAGCAGTTCGTCAGGGAGACTTAACTATGGCTACACCTTC

d_call: .
clone_size: many
v_call: TRBV30
j_call: TRBJ2-7
cdr3_aa: CAWSATLIPSYKQYF
cdr3_nt: TGTGCCTGGAGTGCGACGTTAATCCCCAGCTACAAGCAGTACTTC

d_call: TRBD1
clone_size: many
v_call: TRBV2
j_call: TRBJ2-7
cdr3_aa: CASTRQGVTYEQYF
cdr3_nt: TGTGCCAGCACCCGACAGGGGGTGACCTACGAGCAGTACTTC

d_call: .
clone_size: many
v_call: TRBV2
j_call: TRBJ2-1
cdr3_aa: CASSEGLISYNEQFF
cdr3_nt: TGTGCCAGCAGTGAAGGGCTGATTTCCTACAATGAGCAGTTCTTC

d_call: .
clone_size: many
v_call: TRBV3-1
j_call: TRBJ1-6
cdr3_aa: CASSPSRGRPISPLHF
cdr3_nt: TGTGCCAGCAGCCCCTCCAGGGGCCGGCCGATTTCACCCCTCCACTTT

d_call: TRBD1
clone_size: many
v_call: TRBV15
j_call: TRBJ2-5
cdr3_aa: CATSLGQIQETQYF
cdr3_nt: TGTGCCACCAGTTTGGGACAGATCCAAGAGACCCAGTACTTC

d_call: TRBD1
clone_size: .
v_call: TRBV19
j_call: TRBJ2-7
cdr3_aa: CASSIPGGASYEQYF
cdr3_nt: TGTGCCAGTAGTATCCCAGGGGGAGCCTCCTACGAGCAGTACTTC

d_call: .
clone_size: many
v_call: TRBV28
j_call: TRBJ2-4
cdr3_aa: CASSLRGLNIQYF
cdr3_nt: TGTGCCAGCAGTTTGCGGGGATTGAACATTCAGTACTTC

d_call: TRBD1
clone_size: .
v_call: TRBV27
j_call: TRBJ1-5
cdr3_aa: CASSQTGGAHSNQPQHF
cdr3_nt: TGTGCCAGCAGTCAGACAGGGGGGGCCCATAGCAATCAGCCCCAGCATTTT

d_call: .
clone_size: .
v_call: TRBV6-5
j_call: TRBJ1-5
cdr3_aa: CASSYSVGNQPQHF
cdr3_nt: TGTGCCAGCAGTTACTCGGTCGGAAATCAGCCCCAGCATTTT

d_call: TRBD2
clone_size: many
v_call: TRBV27
j_call: TRBJ2-2
cdr3_aa: CASRGLAQGEELFF
cdr3_nt: TGTGCCAGCAGGGGACTAGCGCAGGGGGAGGAGCTGTTTTTT

d_call: TRBD1
clone_size: many
v_call: TRBV28
j_call: TRBJ1-4
cdr3_aa: CASSLRTGFEKLFF
cdr3_nt: TGTGCCAGCAGTTTACGGACAGGTTTTGAAAAACTGTTTTTT

d_call: TRBD1
clone_size: few
v_call: TRBV18
j_call: TRBJ1-1
cdr3_aa: CASSPDRVGVTEAFF
cdr3_nt: TGTGCCAGCTCACCGGACAGGGTTGGAGTCACTGAAGCTTTCTTT

d_call: .
clone_size: many
v_call: TRBV5-6
j_call: TRBJ2-4
cdr3_aa: CASSLAATPVQYF
cdr3_nt: TGTGCCAGCAGCTTGGCGGCGACACCGGTTCAGTACTTC

d_call: .
clone_size: few
v_call: TRBV5-1
j_call: TRBJ2-7
cdr3_aa: CASSLVFPYEQYF
cdr3_nt: TGCGCCAGCAGCTTGGTTTTCCCCTACGAGCAGTACTTC

d_call: .
clone_size: few
v_call: TRBV4-1
j_call: TRBJ2-5
cdr3_aa: CASSQDPRTQETQYF
cdr3_nt: TGCGCCAGCAGCCAAGATCCAAGAACACAAGAGACCCAGTACTTC

d_call: .
clone_size: many
v_call: TRBV2
j_call: TRBJ2-5
cdr3_aa: CASRQTGAETQYF
cdr3_nt: TGTGCCAGCAGACAAACGGGAGCGGAGACCCAGTACTTC

d_call: .
clone_size: few
v_call: TRBV6-9
j_call: TRBJ1-2
cdr3_aa: CASSYVEISGYGYTF
cdr3_nt: TGTGCCAGCAGTTACGTTGAGATTTCGGGCTATGGCTACACCTTC

d_call: .
clone_size: .
v_call: TRBV20-1
j_call: TRBJ2-1
cdr3_aa: CSAFTGGNNEQFF
cdr3_nt: TGCAGTGCTTTCACAGGCGGGAACAATGAGCAGTTCTTC

d_call: .
clone_size: many
v_call: TRBV29-1
j_call: TRBJ2-1
cdr3_aa: CSGSSYNEQFF
cdr3_nt: TGCAGCGGCAGCTCCTACAATGAGCAGTTCTTC

d_call: TRBD1
clone_size: many
v_call: TRBV5-5
j_call: TRBJ1-1
cdr3_aa: CASSSDRHTEAFF
cdr3_nt: TGCGCCAGCAGTTCGGACAGGCACACTGAAGCTTTCTTT

d_call: TRBD1
clone_size: many
v_call: TRBV3-1
j_call: TRBJ2-2
cdr3_aa: CASTRQGYTGELFF
cdr3_nt: TGTGCCAGCACCCGACAGGGGTACACCGGGGAGCTGTTTTTT

d_call: .
clone_size: .
v_call: TRBV5-6
j_call: TRBJ1-3
cdr3_aa: CASSLALRAGAISNTIYF
cdr3_nt: TGTGCCAGCAGCTTGGCCTTAAGGGCAGGTGCCATAAGCAACACCATATATTTT

d_call: TRBD1
clone_size: many
v_call: TRBV6-5
j_call: TRBJ2-1
cdr3_aa: CASSYSRTGGHEQFF
cdr3_nt: TGTGCCAGCAGTTACAGCCGGACAGGGGGCCATGAGCAGTTCTTC

d_call: .
clone_size: few
v_call: TRBV10-2
j_call: TRBJ2-3
cdr3_aa: CASSESIWGGDTQYF
cdr3_nt: TGCGCCAGCAGTGAGTCGATTTGGGGGGGCGATACGCAGTATTTT

d_call: TRBD2
clone_size: .
v_call: TRBV28
j_call: TRBJ2-1
cdr3_aa: CASSLIAGEAFNEQFF
cdr3_nt: TGTGCCAGCAGTTTAATTGCGGGAGAGGCATTCAATGAGCAGTTCTTC

d_call: TRBD1
clone_size: many
v_call: TRBV18
j_call: TRBJ1-6
cdr3_aa: CASSDGQGGNSPLHF
cdr3_nt: TGTGCCAGCAGTGACGGACAGGGCGGTAATTCACCCCTCCACTTT

d_call: TRBD2
clone_size: many
v_call: TRBV9
j_call: TRBJ2-1
cdr3_aa: CASSKREQREGNEQFF
cdr3_nt: TGTGCCAGCAGCAAACGTGAGCAGCGGGAAGGGAATGAGCAGTTCTTC

d_call: .
clone_size: many
v_call: TRBV2
j_call: TRBJ2-2
cdr3_aa: CASSEGRANTGELFF
cdr3_nt: TGTGCCAGCAGTGAGGGGCGGGCAAACACCGGGGAGCTGTTTTTT

d_call: .
clone_size: many
v_call: TRBV15
j_call: TRBJ1-5
cdr3_aa: CATSRDLGNQPQHF
cdr3_nt: TGTGCCACCAGCAGAGATTTGGGAAATCAGCCCCAGCATTTT

d_call: .
clone_size: .
v_call: TRBV27
j_call: TRBJ1-2
cdr3_aa: CASSFRGTRPGYTF
cdr3_nt: TGTGCCAGCAGTTTTAGAGGGACAAGACCTGGCTACACCTTC

d_call: .
clone_size: many
v_call: TRBV11-2
j_call: TRBJ1-1
cdr3_aa: CASSKGRWTEAFF
cdr3_nt: TGTGCCAGCAGCAAAGGGAGATGGACTGAAGCTTTCTTT

d_call: .
clone_size: .
v_call: TRBV20-1
j_call: TRBJ1-1
cdr3_aa: CSARDPRSNTEAFF
cdr3_nt: TGCAGTGCTAGAGATCCTCGATCGAACACTGAAGCTTTCTTT

d_call: .
clone_size: many
v_call: TRBV29-1
j_call: TRBJ2-7
cdr3_aa: CSVYRSSSHEQYF
cdr3_nt: TGCAGCGTCTACAGGTCCTCATCCCACGAGCAGTACTTC

d_call: .
clone_size: .
v_call: TRBV11-2
j_call: TRBJ1-1
cdr3_aa: CASSRTPTGLNTEAFF
cdr3_nt: TGTGCCAGCAGCAGGACACCAACAGGGCTGAACACTGAAGCTTTCTTT